A selection of T cell receptor beta chains follows, all from one sample in a study of long-term antiretroviral therapy in people with HIV. Using immunoSEQ multiplex PCR, the repertoire was profiled, and TCRdb retains in-frame clones only, with some absent. The sample includes about 35,000 clones, 65% to 80% of them seen just once. Sequenced material: unsorted PBMCs, taken 3 years after starting antiretroviral therapy. These TCRs come from a middle-aged man with HIV. CDR3s include the opening cysteine and the closing phenylalanine or tryptophan. The D gene is left open where the match is weak. Expanded clones are given a class, and other clones once, few, many or no size at all.

>TRBV27|14|NA|TRBD2|TRBJ2-5
CASSGTIAGETQYF
TGTGCCAGCAGTGGGACTATAGCAGGGGAGACCCAGTACTTC
>TRBV7-2|12|NA|NA|TRBJ1-2
CASSLVGYGYTF
TGTGCCAGCAGCTTAGTGGGCTATGGCTACACCTTC
>TRBV4-1|12|NA|NA|TRBJ1-4
CASSQAGRKLFF
TGCGCCAGCAGCCAAGCGGGGCGAAAACTGTTTTTT
>TRBV6-1|15|NA|NA|TRBJ2-2
CAIVYPDPNTGELFF
TGTGCCATCGTCTACCCCGACCCGAACACCGGGGAGCTGTTTTTT
>TRBV9|14|NA|NA|TRBJ1-1
CASSGRGARTEAFF
TGTGCCAGCAGCGGAAGGGGCGCAAGGACTGAAGCTTTCTTT
>TRBV7-9|15|NA|NA|TRBJ2-2
CASSLDLRHFGELFF
TGTGCCAGCAGCTTAGACCTCCGACACTTCGGGGAGCTGTTTTTT
>TRBV9|13|once|NA|TRBJ1-2
CASSVGKLYGYTF
TGTGCCAGCAGCGTAGGGAAACTCTATGGCTACACCTTC
>TRBV5-6|12|few|NA|TRBJ2-7
CASSPITGEQYF
TGTGCCAGCAGCCCTATCACAGGCGAGCAGTACTTC
>TRBV4-2|13|NA|NA|TRBJ2-7
CASSQDGTYEQYF
TGTGCCAGCAGCCAAGATGGGACCTACGAGCAGTACTTC
>TRBV28|17|few|NA|TRBJ1-2
CASSPPRGTAKDYGYTF
TGTGCCAGCAGCCCTCCCCGAGGAACGGCGAAGGACTATGGCTACACCTTC
>TRBV15|15|NA|NA|TRBJ2-3
CATSLLGGAVGTQYF
TGTGCCACCAGCCTCCTTGGGGGGGCTGTTGGTACGCAGTATTTT
>TRBV18|14|NA|NA|TRBJ1-4
CASSTGGLNEKLFF
TGTGCCAGCTCCACCGGAGGGTTAAATGAAAAACTGTTTTTT
>TRBV5-4|16|NA|TRBD2|TRBJ2-3
CASSYRLAGAADTQYF
TGTGCCAGCAGCTACCGACTAGCGGGAGCCGCAGATACGCAGTATTTT
>TRBV7-9|16|NA|TRBD1|TRBJ2-7
CASSLVFRTGSYEQYF
TGTGCCAGCAGCTTAGTTTTCCGGACAGGATCCTACGAGCAGTACTTC
>TRBV7-2|14|NA|NA|TRBJ1-5
CASSSAGVSQPQHF
TGTGCCAGCAGCTCGGCAGGGGTCTCCCAGCCCCAGCATTTT
>TRBV5-1|13|NA|NA|TRBJ1-3
CASSSTTGNTIYF
TGCGCCAGCAGCTCCACCACTGGAAACACCATATATTTT
>TRBV29-1|15|NA|NA|TRBJ2-3
CSVLRASGSTDTQYF
TGCAGCGTCCTTCGGGCCTCAGGATCTACAGATACGCAGTATTTT
>TRBV29-1|18|NA|NA|TRBJ2-3
CSVESRARSRGSTDTQYF
TGCAGCGTTGAAAGTAGAGCTCGGAGCAGGGGTAGCACAGATACGCAGTATTTT
>TRBV28|14|NA|NA|TRBJ2-7
CAGSRGGREKTPDF
TGTGCGGGGTCAAGGGGTGGCAGGGAGAAAACCCCGGACTTC
>TRBV6-5|15|NA|NA|TRBJ2-3
CASSSSRRYTDTQYF
TGTGCCAGCAGTTCCTCCCGCCGGTACACAGATACGCAGTATTTT
>TRBV4-1|15|NA|NA|TRBJ1-2
CASSQDPQGGGGYTF
TGCGCCAGCAGCCAAGATCCGCAGGGTGGGGGTGGCTACACCTTC
>TRBV11-3|16|NA|TRBD1|TRBJ1-2
CASSRGTGTELYGYTF
TGTGCCAGCAGCCGAGGGACAGGGACTGAGCTCTATGGCTACACCTTC
>TRBV2|14|few|NA|TRBJ1-5
CAIKLGTGSQPQHF
TGTGCCATAAAGTTGGGTACGGGGAGTCAGCCCCAGCATTTT
>TRBV20-1|11|NA|NA|TRBJ1-1
CSARGGGSAFF
TGCAGTGCTAGAGGCGGCGGTTCGGCTTTCTTT
>TRBV7-9|13|NA|NA|TRBJ2-5
CASSSGQSETQYF
TGTGCCAGCAGCTCCGGGCAGTCGGAGACCCAGTACTTC
>TRBV2|15|few|TRBD2|TRBJ2-1
CASSILAGGWNEQFF
TGTGCCAGCAGTATACTAGCGGGAGGTTGGAATGAGCAGTTCTTC
>TRBV5-4|13|few|TRBD2|TRBJ2-2
CASSSGLGGELFF
TGTGCCAGCAGCTCAGGACTAGGTGGGGAGCTGTTTTTT
>TRBV6-5|14|few|NA|TRBJ1-2
CASSDRRSNYGYTF
TGTGCCAGCAGTGACAGGAGATCTAACTATGGCTACACCTTC
>TRBV28|15|NA|NA|TRBJ2-1
CASSAAAKGVNEQFF
TGTGCCAGCAGTGCCGCGGCAAAGGGGGTTAATGAGCAGTTCTTC
>TRBV6-5|15|NA|NA|TRBJ2-3
CASTWTAESTDTQYF
TGTGCCAGCACCTGGACAGCAGAAAGCACAGATACGCAGTATTTT
>TRBV19|15|NA|TRBD1|TRBJ2-1
CASQGQVSSYNEQFF
TGTGCCAGCCAGGGACAGGTCAGCTCCTACAATGAGCAGTTCTTC
>TRBV7-9|14|NA|NA|TRBJ2-7
CASSLSTGRDEQYF
TGTGCCAGCAGCTTGAGTACAGGAAGGGACGAGCAGTACTTC
>TRBV29-1|18|NA|TRBD1|TRBJ2-3
CSVEREGRAQGGTDTQYF
TGCAGCGTTGAAAGAGAGGGAAGGGCACAGGGGGGAACAGATACGCAGTATTTT
>TRBV7-3|15|NA|NA|TRBJ2-1
CASSLSRGAFNEQFF
TGTGCCAGCAGCTTAAGCCGTGGGGCCTTTAATGAGCAGTTCTTC
>TRBV4-1|14|NA|TRBD1|TRBJ2-5
CASSRDRNQETQYF
TGCGCCAGCAGCCGGGACAGGAACCAAGAGACCCAGTACTTC
>TRBV19|17|NA|NA|TRBJ2-2
CASSIISGRGNTGELFF
TGTGCCAGTAGTATAATAAGTGGCAGGGGGAACACCGGGGAGCTGTTTTTT
>TRBV18|14|NA|TRBD1|TRBJ1-1
CASSPGQGNTEAFF
TGTGCCAGCTCACCGGGACAGGGGAACACTGAAGCTTTCTTT
>TRBV7-2|13|NA|TRBD1|TRBJ1-2
CASSAGQGLIYTF
TGTGCCAGCAGCGCGGGACAGGGGCTCATCTACACCTTC
>TRBV18|13|NA|TRBD1|TRBJ1-2
CASSPQGADGYTF
TGTGCCAGCTCACCACAGGGGGCAGATGGCTACACCTTC
>TRBV7-2|15|NA|TRBD2|TRBJ2-7
CASSSRTSGVGEQYF
TGTGCCAGCAGCTCCAGGACTAGCGGGGTAGGCGAGCAGTACTTC
>TRBV7-2|15|NA|TRBD2|TRBJ2-5
CASSLALAGRETQYF
TGTGCCAGCAGCTTAGCGCTAGCGGGGAGGGAGACCCAGTACTTC
>TRBV5-4|13|few|NA|TRBJ2-3
CATTPPSTDTQYF
TGTGCCACGACACCACCGAGCACAGATACGCAGTATTTT
>TRBV7-2|15|NA|NA|TRBJ1-4
CASSLGGRPNEKLFF
TGTGCCAGCAGCTTAGGGGGTAGGCCTAATGAAAAACTGTTTTTT
>TRBV7-9|10|once|NA|TRBJ1-1
CASSGTEAFF
TGTGCCAGCAGCGGAACTGAAGCTTTCTTT
>TRBV7-9|16|NA|TRBD1|TRBJ2-1
CASSFPGTDLYNEQFF
TGTGCCAGCAGCTTCCCCGGGACAGACCTCTACAATGAGCAGTTCTTC
>TRBV7-9|19|NA|TRBD2|TRBJ2-7
CASSSLTGREGVRSYEQYF
TGTGCCAGCAGCTCACTCACTGGGCGGGAGGGTGTAAGGTCCTACGAGCAGTACTTC
>TRBV7-2|12|NA|NA|TRBJ1-5
CASSPLGQPQHF
TGTGCCAGCAGCCCTCTTGGTCAGCCCCAGCATTTT
>TRBV18|17|NA|NA|TRBJ2-5
CASSPPSSRGIRETQYF
TGTGCCAGCTCACCACCCTCGAGTAGAGGGATACGAGAGACCCAGTACTTC
>TRBV4-1|15|NA|TRBD1|TRBJ2-7
CASSRGQATSYEQYF
TGCGCCAGCAGCCGCGGACAGGCCACCTCTTACGAGCAGTACTTC
>TRBV7-8|12|NA|NA|TRBJ2-7
CASHYIAYEQYF
TGTGCCAGCCACTACATCGCCTACGAGCAGTACTTC
>TRBV7-6|15|NA|TRBD2|TRBJ2-1
CAILPSGPQGDEQFF
TGTGCCATCCTCCCTAGCGGCCCCCAAGGGGATGAGCAGTTCTTC
>TRBV27|18|once|TRBD1|TRBJ2-6
CASSFRTGGISGANVLTF
TGTGCCAGCAGTTTTCGGACAGGGGGCATCTCTGGGGCCAACGTCCTGACTTTC